The 32 T cell receptor beta chains below were found in one sample sequenced in a study of shared clonotypes between healthy human individuals. Profiling relied on immunoSEQ multiplex PCR, and the TCRdb table lists in-frame clones only, not all of them. The data show 600,000 to 750,000 clones, 80% to 95% seen once. The sequenced sample consisted of memory CD8+ T cells from PBMCs. Subset of the sample: CD45RO+ cells pooled with CCR7-negative TemRA cells. Source of these receptors: a young man in good health. Some clones in this sample may be carry-over from other donors' samples.

This clone was found many times. The gene calls are TRBV6-1 and TRBJ2-6; no reliable D call. Germline-derived CDR1 and CDR2 are MNHNS and SASEGT. This CDR3 has 14 residues. Trimming pared 3 bases from V and 0 bases from J, leaving 3 bases between. The CDR3 here is CASSDNSGANVLTF. In DNA, the CDR3 is TGTGCCAGCAGTGACAACTCTGGGGCCAACGTCCTGACTTTC.

This chain links TRBV11-3 with TRBJ2-3; no clear D gene. Germline V CDR1 and CDR2: SGHNT, YENEEA. CDR3 size: 13 residues. V was clipped by 3 bases and J by 0 bases, with 4 bases between them. The CDR3 DNA reads as TGTGCCAGCAGCTTCTACAGCACAGATACGCAGTATTTT. Residues: CASSFYSTDTQYF.

The chain joins TRBV19 to TRBJ1-1; D call uncertain. This CDR3 has 13 residues. V was clipped by 6 bases and J by 2 bases, with 10 bases between them. CDR1 LNHDA and CDR2 SQIVND come from the germline V gene (reference sequence). The DNA of the CDR3 is TGTGCCAGTAGGCGGGTAGGAAACACTGAAGCTTTCTTT. Translating gives CASRRVGNTEAFF. The variable domain in full, completed from reference TRBV19 and TRBJ1-1, reads DGGITQSPKYLFRKEGQNVTLSCEQNLNHDAMYWYRQDPGQGLRLIYYSQIVNDFQKGDIAEGYSVSREKKESFPLTVTSAQKNPTAFYLCASRRVGNTEAFFGQGTRLTVV.

J is TRBJ1-2 and V is TRBV4-2; D uncertain. The germline V gene encodes CDR1 LGHNA and CDR2 YNFKEQ. Trimming took off 4 bases at V and 0 bases at J, with 15 bases between the two ends. The CDR3 is made up of 16 amino acids. In DNA form, the CDR3 reads TGTGCCAGCAGCCTTGATATAAGGGAAGCTAACTATGGCTACACCTTC. This gives the protein CASSLDIREANYGYTF.

The J gene is TRBJ2-7, the V gene TRBV10-1; 14 bases agree with TRBD2. The CDR3 totals 15 residues. Germline V gives CDR1 WNHNN, CDR2 SYGVQD (reference sequence). Trimming removed 2 bases from V and 7 bases from J; junction bases left unmatched: 4. The CDR3 nucleotides read TGCGCCAGCAGTGAGGGACTAGCGGGAGGTTGGGAGCAGTACTTC. The encoded protein is CASSEGLAGGWEQYF.

The chain uses TRBV7-9 and TRBJ2-1, with 7 bases identical to TRBD1. Germline loops: CDR1 SEHNR, CDR2 FQNEAQ (reference sequence). J lost 7 bases, V lost 5 bases, and 11 bases had no gene match. This CDR3 spans 15 amino acids. The CDR3 loop reads CASSTRQGINNEQFF. Written as DNA, the CDR3 is TGTGCCAGCAGCACCCGACAGGGAATTAATAATGAGCAGTTCTTC.

This clone was detected only once. The chain links TRBV25-1 to TRBJ2-1; D remains unclear. Looked up from germline, CDR1 is MGHDK and CDR2 is SYGVNS. The germline V and J ends were trimmed by 4 bases and 10 bases, with 8 bases remaining between them. This CDR3 is 11 amino acids long. The CDR3 DNA is TGTGCCAGCAGTGGGGCATTAGAGCAGTTCTTC. Protein: CASSGALEQFF.

The gene calls are TRBV7-3 and TRBJ2-3, with 9 positions matching TRBD1. Per the germline V gene, CDR1 is SGHTA and CDR2 is FQGTGA. The V and J ends lost 6 bases and 4 bases, in that order; junction bases with no gene match: 8. The CDR3 has 15 amino acids. The CDR3 sequence: CASRAGQGPSDTQYF. In DNA form, the CDR3 reads TGTGCCAGCAGAGCTGGACAGGGGCCTTCAGATACGCAGTATTTT.

The V call is TRBV29-1, the J call TRBJ1-5; 7 bases are a match to TRBD1. In germline, CDR1 is SQVTM, CDR2 ANQGSEA. V lost 1 base and J lost 3; bases outside the gene matches: 3. The CDR3 runs 14 residues. For the CDR3, the DNA is TGCAGCGTTGAAGGGGACAGACCCAATCAGCCCCAGCATTTT. The encoded protein is CSVEGDRPNQPQHF.

The V and J genes are TRBV15 and TRBJ2-5; D perhaps matches TRBD1 (6 bases). The CDR3 length is 13 residues. The V and J ends lost 8 bases and 2 bases respectively, with 12 bases between them. Germline assignment: CDR1 LNHNV and CDR2 YYDKDF (reference sequence). The CDR3 spells CATQDRVQETQYF. CDR3 nucleotides: TGTGCCACCCAGGACAGAGTACAAGAGACCCAGTACTTC. The full variable domain, its missing parts supplied by reference TRBV15 and TRBJ2-5, is DAMVIQNPRYQVTQFGKPVTLSCSQTLNHNVMYWYQQKSSQAPKLLFHYYDKDFNNEADTPDNFQSRRPNTSFCFLDIRSPGLGDTAMYLCATQDRVQETQYFGPGTRLLVL.

The rearrangement uses TRBV25-1 and TRBJ2-1, with 13 bases fitting TRBD2. After removal of 5 bases from V and 8 bases from J, the junction contained 6 bases not matched to a gene. Germline CDR1 is MGHDK and CDR2 is SYGVNS. The CDR3 spans 15 residues. The CDR3 sequence: CASSYSGTSGDEQFF. The CDR3 coding sequence is TGTGCCAGCAGTTACTCCGGGACTAGCGGGGATGAGCAGTTCTTC.

The rearrangement uses TRBV25-1 and TRBJ2-7, with 8 positions matching TRBD2. Germline V gene data show CDR1 as MGHDK and CDR2 as SYGVNS. The length of the CDR3 is 16 residues. J lost 0 bases, V lost 4 bases, and 8 bases had no gene match. The CDR3 DNA is TGTGCCAGCAGTGCCCGGACTAGCATCGTCTCCTACGAGCAGTACTTC. Translating gives CASSARTSIVSYEQYF.

With respect to this clone: Other nucleotide sequences in the sample specify the same CDR3. The rearrangement joins TRBV28 to TRBJ1-1, with D hard to call. The V gene lost 6 bases and the J gene lost 0 bases, with 8 bases spanning the gap. Germline-derived CDR1 and CDR2 are MDHEN and SYDVKM. CDR3 length equals 13 residues. In DNA, the CDR3 is TGTGCCAGCAGACCAACAGTGAACACTGAAGCTTTCTTT. It is translated as CASRPTVNTEAFF.

The J gene is TRBJ2-1, the V gene TRBV14, with D maybe TRBD1 (6 bases). The CDR3 contains 15 residues. The V gene's germline CDR1 is SGHDN and CDR2 FVKESK. V was trimmed by 1 base and J by 2 bases, leaving 9 bases between them. CDR3 sequence: CASSQGQVPYNEQFF. CDR3 DNA: TGTGCCAGCAGCCAAGGACAGGTACCCTACAATGAGCAGTTCTTC.

The rearrangement links TRBV6-5 to TRBJ2-1; possibly TRBD2 for D (6 bases). Germline CDR1 and CDR2: MNHEY and SVGAGI. The CDR3 spans 16 residues. V gave up 2 bases and J gave up 2 bases, with 13 bases separating them. In nucleotides, the CDR3 is TGTGCCAGCAGTTACGAGGGACTGCGCCCCTACAATGAGCAGTTCTTC. It translates to CASSYEGLRPYNEQFF.

The V and J genes are TRBV10-3 and TRBJ2-1; 9 nucleotides line up with TRBD2. Losses at the gene ends were 6 bases for V and 6 bases for J; bases not matched to a gene: 6. Germline CDR1 ENHRY, CDR2 SYGVKD. The CDR3 consists of 14 residues. The CDR3 DNA is TGTGCCATCAGGTCGGGACTAGCTCGCAATGAGCAGTTCTTC. It codes for CAIRSGLARNEQFF.

The V gene is TRBV10-3, the J gene TRBJ1-3; no definite D call. Germline V gene sequence: CDR1 ENHRY, CDR2 SYGVKD. The CDR3 loop spans 15 amino acids. Trimming took 3 bases from V and 0 from J, leaving 9 bases between them. This CDR3 reads CAISEIRSSGNTIYF. The CDR3 DNA is TGTGCCATCAGTGAAATCCGGAGCTCTGGAAACACCATATATTTT.

The chain carries TRBV7-3 and TRBJ2-7; 7 bases fit TRBD1. V dropped 5 bases and J dropped 6; count of bases not matched to a gene: 4. This CDR3 region has 12 residues. The germline gives CDR1 SGHTA, CDR2 FQGTGA. CDR3 residues: CASSITGAEQYF. In DNA, the CDR3 is TGTGCCAGCAGCATTACAGGGGCCGAGCAGTACTTC.

Comment on this clone: The same CDR3 is also encoded by other DNA sequences in this sample. The chain couples TRBV7-9 to TRBJ1-2, with no clear D. Trimming pared 7 bases from V and 0 bases from J, leaving 9 bases between. This CDR3 region has 13 residues. Germline loops: CDR1 SEHNR, CDR2 FQNEAQ (reference sequence). CDR3 in DNA: TGTGCCAGCACCATCAGCGCTAACTATGGCTACACCTTC. This codes for CASTISANYGYTF.

This sequence joins TRBV4-3 and TRBJ2-3; 7 nucleotides align to TRBD2. CDR3 length: 16 residues. Germline values: CDR1 LGHNA, CDR2 YSLEER. Trimming cost V 5 bases and J 4 bases; bases outside gene matches: 12. The CDR3 nucleotides are TGCGCCAGCAGCTTTCACTATTGGGACTACTCAGATACGCAGTATTTT. Translating it yields CASSFHYWDYSDTQYF.

The V and J genes are TRBV27 and TRBJ2-2, with no clear D. The germline V gene encodes CDR1 MNHEY and CDR2 SMNVEV (reference sequence). V was shortened by 1 base and J by 4 bases, with 10 bases between the two germline ends. The CDR3 runs 15 residues. The CDR3 coding sequence is TGTGCCAGCAGTTTATTCGGATCGGTCACCGGGGAGCTGTTTTTT. This gives the protein CASSLFGSVTGELFF.

The V and J genes are TRBV9 and TRBJ1-1; 8 bases fit TRBD1. With 2 bases clipped from V and 2 bases from J, the junction kept 8 bases outside the gene matches. There are 16 residues in the CDR3. The germline CDR1 and CDR2 sequences are SGDLS and YYNGEE. CDR3 sequence reads: CASSVSGQGINTEAFF. CDR3 DNA: TGTGCCAGCAGCGTTTCCGGACAGGGCATAAACACTGAAGCTTTCTTT.

The chain joins TRBV10-3 to TRBJ1-2, with 9 bases fitting TRBD1. V trimming: 0 bases; J trimming: 3 bases; junction bases outside the gene matches: 5. This CDR3 has 16 residues. Per the germline V gene, CDR1 is ENHRY and CDR2 is SYGVKD. In DNA, the CDR3 is TGTGCCATCAGTGAGTCGAGGACAGGGGTGGACTATGGCTACACCTTC. Amino acid sequence: CAISESRTGVDYGYTF.

The gene calls are TRBV7-6 and TRBJ2-7; D might be TRBD1 or TRBD2, each matching 6 bases. Trimming cost V 5 bases and J 3 bases, with 17 bases left between them. This CDR3 has 15 amino acids. Germline V gene lookup returns CDR1 SGHVS and CDR2 FNYEAQ. The CDR3, as DNA: TGTGCCAGCAGCCCCGGTCCGGGGGCCGACTACGAGCAGTACTTC. Its protein product is CASSPGPGADYEQYF.

As concerns this clone: Different DNA sequences within this sample yield the same CDR3. This chain joins TRBV27 and TRBJ2-1, with 12 positions matching TRBD2. CDR1 is MNHEY, CDR2 SMNVEV, per germline (reference sequence). The CDR3 totals 15 residues. V dropped 2 bases and J dropped 7; count of bases not matched to a gene: 3. CDR3 in DNA: TGTGCCAGCAGTTTACTAGCGGGAGGGGGGAATGAGCAGTTCTTC. Translated, it gives CASSLLAGGGNEQFF.

V usage is TRBV4-1 and J usage is TRBJ1-1; 7 bases line up with TRBD1. Trimming removed 1 base from V and 0 bases from J; junction bases left unmatched: 8. The germline CDR1 and CDR2 sequences are MGHRA and YSYEKL. This CDR3 spans 17 amino acids. CDR3 DNA: TGCGCCAGCAGCCAAGGGCCCCGACAGGGAATGAACACTGAAGCTTTCTTT. This gives the protein CASSQGPRQGMNTEAFF.

This clone occurred a few times. The V gene is TRBV7-2, the J gene TRBJ2-3; no reliable D call. V was shortened by 1 base and J by 0 bases, with 5 bases between the two germline ends. CDR3 length equals 14 residues. CDR1 is SGHTA and CDR2 is FQGNSA in the germline V gene. The CDR3 loop is CASSLVSSTDTQYF. The CDR3 coding sequence is TGTGCCAGCAGCTTAGTTTCCAGCACAGATACGCAGTATTTT.

The chain links TRBV7-9 to TRBJ1-2; D might be TRBD1 (6 bases). The germline V and J ends were trimmed by 2 bases and 2 bases, with 12 bases remaining between them. The CDR3 length is 15 residues. Per the germline V gene, CDR1 is SEHNR and CDR2 is FQNEAQ (reference sequence). CDR3 protein: CASSLLGGPNYGYTF. Here the CDR3 DNA reads TGTGCCAGCAGCTTACTCGGGGGGCCCAACTATGGCTACACCTTC. The variable domain in full, completed from reference TRBV7-9 and TRBJ1-2, reads DTGVSQNPRHKITKRGQNVTFRCDPISEHNRLYWYRQTLGQGPEFLTYFQNEAQLEKSRLLSDRFSAERPKGSFSTLEIQRTEQGDSAMYLCASSLLGGPNYGYTFGSGTRLTVV.

The gene calls are TRBV5-1 and TRBJ2-1, with TRBD2 matching over 9 bases. Germline V gene data show CDR1 as SGHRS and CDR2 as YFSETQ. This CDR3 spans 17 amino acids. V trimming: 0 bases; J trimming: 6 bases; junction bases outside the gene matches: 10. CDR3 residues: CASSLVAGGPSGNEQFF. The DNA of the CDR3 is TGCGCCAGCAGCTTGGTGGCGGGAGGGCCCTCGGGCAATGAGCAGTTCTTC.

CDR3 nucleotide sequence: TGTGCCAGCAGTTTATATAAGGGGTACAATGAGCAGTTCTTC. Protein sequence: CASSLYKGYNEQFF. The rearrangement uses TRBV27 and TRBJ2-1, with a weak D call TRBD1 (5 bases). V lost 1 base and J 4 bases, leaving 8 bases between the germline ends. The CDR3 is made up of 14 amino acids. CDR1 is MNHEY and CDR2 is SMNVEV in the germline V gene (reference sequence).

The rearrangement links TRBV19 to TRBJ2-5; tentatively, D is TRBD1 (6 bases). The CDR3 covers 12 residues. Per the germline V gene, CDR1 is LNHDA and CDR2 is SQIVND (reference sequence). Between the trimmed V and J ends, which lost 7 bases and 2 bases, there was a span of 8 bases. The CDR3: CASMDSQETQYF. The CDR3 DNA reads as TGTGCCAGTATGGACAGTCAAGAGACCCAGTACTTC.

Remarks on this clone: At one end the junction does not follow the germline gene, possibly because of a read error. This chain connects TRBV27 to TRBJ2-2, with D possibly being TRBD2 (5 bases). The length of the CDR3 is 15 residues. Germline V lookup: CDR1 MNHEY, CDR2 SMNVEV (reference sequence). The CDR3 region has the DNA TGTGCCAGCAGTAACTCGAGAGGGTTGGTCGGGGAGCCGTTTTTT. Protein sequence: CASSNSRGLVGEPFF.